The entry that follows covers one T cell receptor beta chain sequence. This record belongs to a study of OX40 agonist ivuxolimab in advanced cancers. Study-level information: Patients received the agonistic anti-OX40 (CD134) antibody ivuxolimab. Ivuxolimab, which patients received intravenously every 2 weeks, was dosed at 0.01 to 10 mg/kg. The dose-escalation cohort was over 65% male, with a mean age of approximately 62 years, ranging roughly 23 to 79.

Produced via immunoSEQ multiplex PCR; TCRdb's table is partial and in-frame only. The data show roughly 60,000 clones, 91% seen once. The V gene's germline CDR1 is KGHSH and CDR2 LQKENI. The CDR3 runs 14 residues. V shed 3 bases and J shed 3 bases, with 10 bases lying between them. V is TRBV18 and J is TRBJ2-3; the D gene is possibly TRBD2 (5 bases). The sample here was CD4+ or CD8+ T cells sorted from blood, taken in a trial of the OX40 agonist ivuxolimab. The TCR comes from an adult with an advanced solid tumor such as melanoma, head and neck, liver or kidney cancer. CDR3 DNA: TGTGCCAGCTCACCCCCATCGGGGACAGATACGCAGTATTTT. Translating it yields CASSPPSGTDTQYF.